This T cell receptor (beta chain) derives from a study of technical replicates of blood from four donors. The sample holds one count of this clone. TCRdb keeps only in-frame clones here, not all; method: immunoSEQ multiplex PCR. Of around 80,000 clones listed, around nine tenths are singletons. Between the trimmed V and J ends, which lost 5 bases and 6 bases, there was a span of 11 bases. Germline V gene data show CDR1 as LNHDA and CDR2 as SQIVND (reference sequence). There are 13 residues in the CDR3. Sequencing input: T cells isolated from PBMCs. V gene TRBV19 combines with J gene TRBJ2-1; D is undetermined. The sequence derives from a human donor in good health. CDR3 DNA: TGTGCCAGTAGTCTATCTACCACCAATGAGCAGTTCTTC. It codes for CASSLSTTNEQFF.